This T cell receptor (beta chain) was observed in a study of blood T cell repertoires in COVID-19. Germline V gene sequence: CDR1 SNHLY, CDR2 FYNNEI. This CDR3 is 14 amino acids long. Trimming pared 5 bases from V and 5 bases from J, leaving 10 bases between. Clones were sequenced by immunoSEQ multiplex PCR, and TCRdb holds only the in-frame ones, with some missing. The sample gives 150,000 to 200,000 clones, about four fifths of which show up once; 3% to 3.5% is in the top ten. Cohort 3 recovered donors had two negative PCRs, clearance, or symptom resolution. Material: PBMCs or T cells enriched from blood (not recorded which). This clonotype originated in a woman aged 60-70 years who had recovered from COVID-19. The rearrangement joins TRBV2 to TRBJ1-6; D possibly corresponds to TRBD1 (6 bases). The CDR3, as DNA: TGTGCCAGCAGTTTACAGGGAGATAATTCACCCCTCCACTTT. Its protein is CASSLQGDNSPLHF.